The 20 T cell receptor beta chains below all came from one sample that was sequenced in a study of CD8 T cells in Susac syndrome. The RNA, roughly 0.5 to 1 ug, was put through reverse transcription using random hexamers. One entry per CDR3 protein, called by TCRdb with MiXCR from the immunoSEQ multiplex PCR reads. The sample shows approximately 200,000 distinct CDR3 sequences, about 93% of them seen only once. The source material was CD8+ T cells from PBMCs. The source is a human donor with multiple sclerosis.

This clonotype was recorded only once. The chain employs TRBV11-3 and TRBJ2-7; 8 nucleotides agree with TRBD1. With 1 base clipped from V and 3 bases from J, the junction kept 5 bases outside the gene matches. CDR3 length: 15 amino acids. Germline lookup yields CDR1 SGHNT and CDR2 YENEEA. DNA for the CDR3: TGTGCCAGCAGCTTAGTTACAGGGGGGCACTACGAGCAGTACTTC. This gives the protein CASSLVTGGHYEQYF.

This sequence joins TRBV30 and TRBJ2-7; no clear D gene. The germline V and J ends were trimmed by 5 bases and 0 bases, with 17 bases remaining between them. The CDR3 has 15 amino acids. Germline V lookup: CDR1 GTSNPN, CDR2 SVGIG (reference sequence). The CDR3 region has the DNA TGTGCCTGGGGTCCTCTCTTAGCCAACTCCTACGAGCAGTACTTC. Amino acids: CAWGPLLANSYEQYF.

In DNA form, the CDR3 reads TGTGCCAGCAGTGGTGGCCAGGGGTATGGCTACACCTTC. It codes for CASSGGQGYGYTF. The V call is TRBV5-4, the J call TRBJ1-2, with D maybe TRBD1 (6 bases). This CDR3 contains 13 residues. V lost 5 bases to trimming and J lost 5 bases, with 13 bases between them. From germline, CDR1 is SGHNT and CDR2 YYREEE (reference sequence).

The chain recombines TRBV18 with TRBJ2-1; D may correspond to TRBD1 or TRBD2 (5 bases each). This CDR3 comprises 20 residues. The ends were cut back, 2 bases at V and 4 bases at J, with 27 bases in the middle. CDR1 and CDR2 (germline): KGHSH, LQKENI. CDR3 DNA: TGTGCCAGCTCACCATTTTTTGTCTCGAGGGACGCGGACTTTTACAATGAGCAGTTCTTC. Protein: CASSPFFVSRDADFYNEQFF.

The gene calls are TRBV20-1 and TRBJ2-4, with D unresolved. The CDR3 has 15 residues. The germline V and J ends were trimmed by 4 bases and 7 bases, with 20 bases remaining between them. CDR1 and CDR2 (germline): DFQATT, SNEGSKA (reference sequence). This CDR3 is CSAIVPGGPFNIQYF. In DNA, the CDR3 is TGCAGTGCTATTGTTCCCGGTGGCCCCTTCAACATTCAGTACTTC.

V and J are TRBV3-1 and TRBJ2-7; 10 bases align to TRBD2. The CDR3 runs 15 residues. The V gene's germline CDR1 is LGHDT and CDR2 YNNKEL (reference sequence). V lost 1 base and J lost 5; bases outside the gene matches: 5. In nucleotides, the CDR3 is TGTGCCAGCAGCCAAGTTTTAGCGGGAGGCAACGAGCAGTACTTC. Translated: CASSQVLAGGNEQYF.

The V gene is TRBV12-3 or TRBV12-4, the J gene TRBJ2-5, with D unclear. This CDR3 has 15 amino acids. V was pared by 6 bases and J by 1 base, with 15 bases between. CDR3 in amino acids: CASSHFSSPQETQYF. For the CDR3, the DNA is TGTGCCAGCAGCCATTTCAGCTCGCCCCAAGAGACCCAGTACTTC.

The chain joins TRBV12-3 or TRBV12-4 to TRBJ2-3; 9 nucleotides agree with TRBD1. The CDR3 spans 16 residues. V gave up 5 bases and J gave up 4 bases; unmatched junction bases: 10. The CDR3 protein is CASSGYRDREADTQYF. The CDR3 DNA is TGTGCCAGCAGTGGCTACCGGGACAGGGAGGCAGATACGCAGTATTTT.

This rearrangement joins TRBV6-5 to TRBJ1-5, with 8 bases that match TRBD1. V shed 2 bases, J shed 4 bases, and the junction held 10 bases outside the gene matches. Germline V gives CDR1 MNHEY, CDR2 SVGAGI. This CDR3 spans 17 amino acids. CDR3 residues: CASSYPPDREGNQPQHF. CDR3 coding DNA: TGTGCCAGCAGTTACCCCCCGGACAGGGAAGGTAATCAGCCCCAGCATTTT.

V gene TRBV30 combines with J gene TRBJ1-5, with 7 bases aligning to TRBD1. The germline V gene has CDR1 GTSNPN and CDR2 SVGIG (reference sequence). This CDR3 spans 12 amino acids. J was trimmed by 9 bases and V by 1 base; bases with no gene match: 3. CDR3 DNA sequence: TGTGCCTGGAGTGCAGGGGGTTTGCCCCAGCATTTT. Translated, it gives CAWSAGGLPQHF.

The chain couples TRBV6-1 to TRBJ1-4; D remains unclear. Germline CDR1 reads MNHNS; CDR2 reads SASEGT. Trimming took off 7 bases at V and 8 bases at J, with 17 bases between the two ends. This CDR3 comprises 14 residues. The CDR3 sequence is CASKIPGIGEKLFF. CDR3 DNA sequence: TGTGCCAGCAAGATTCCGGGGATCGGAGAAAAACTGTTTTTT.

CDR3: CASSLIIGGGGTYNEQFF. DNA of the CDR3: TGTGCCAGCAGTTTAATAATTGGCGGAGGAGGGACCTACAATGAGCAGTTCTTC. The chain joins TRBV27 to TRBJ2-1; tentative D call: TRBD2 (6 bases). Germline CDR1 is MNHEY and CDR2 is SMNVEV (reference sequence). Trimming left V 2 bases short and J 2 bases short, with 19 bases between. The length of the CDR3 is 18 residues.

The chain links TRBV6-5 to TRBJ1-5; D might be TRBD1 (5 bases). Looked up from germline, CDR1 is MNHEY and CDR2 is SVGAGI. The length of the CDR3 is 15 residues. The V gene lost 5 bases and the J gene lost 6 bases, with 17 bases spanning the gap. The chain's CDR3 is CASSATTDAGQPQHF. The CDR3 bases are TGTGCCAGCAGTGCGACGACAGACGCCGGTCAGCCCCAGCATTTT.

This chain connects TRBV19 to TRBJ2-1; 10 bases fit TRBD2. Germline V gene sequence: CDR1 LNHDA, CDR2 SQIVND (reference sequence). The junction had 6 bases not matched to a gene; V was cut back by 10 bases and J by 3 bases. The CDR3 loop spans 14 amino acids. In DNA form, the CDR3 reads TGTGCCATTAACACTAGCGGGGTCTACAATGAGCAGTTCTTC. Protein product: CAINTSGVYNEQFF.

The chain joins TRBV5-4 to TRBJ2-1; 7 bases are shared with TRBD2. CDR3 length: 15 residues. Trimming cost V 0 bases and J 6 bases; bases outside gene matches: 6. CDR1 is SGHNT and CDR2 is YYREEE in the germline V gene (reference sequence). The CDR3 DNA reads TGTGCCAGCAGCTTGGGCCCTAGCGGCCTCAATGAGCAGTTCTTC. Its protein product is CASSLGPSGLNEQFF.

This chain uses TRBV5-1 with TRBJ2-7, with 9 bases matching TRBD2. This CDR3 contains 15 residues. Germline loops: CDR1 SGHRS, CDR2 YFSETQ. With V trimmed by 2 bases and J by 3 bases, 6 bases remained unmatched. CDR3 DNA: TGCGCCAGCAGCTTCACGGAGCGGGGGGACTACGAGCAGTACTTC. It specifies CASSFTERGDYEQYF.

V and J are TRBV6-5 and TRBJ1-1; possibly TRBD1 for D (5 bases). Trimming cost V 6 bases and J 0 bases, with 14 bases left between them. Per the germline V gene, CDR1 is MNHEY and CDR2 is SVGAGI. The length of the CDR3 is 15 residues. The CDR3, as DNA: TGTGCCAGCAGCCCCGGGGCAGAGCTGAACACTGAAGCTTTCTTT. Its translation is CASSPGAELNTEAFF.

The rearrangement joins TRBV7-9 to TRBJ2-5; possibly TRBD2 for D (6 bases). The V end lost 2 bases, the J end lost 5 bases, and 12 bases lay between the germline ends. Germline assignment: CDR1 SEHNR and CDR2 FQNEAQ (reference sequence). The CDR3 has 14 residues. CDR3 loop: CASSLPRGRETQYF. The CDR3 DNA sequence: TGTGCCAGCAGCTTACCCCGGGGGAGGGAGACCCAGTACTTC.

The chain combines TRBV6-5 with TRBJ2-2; D is ambiguous. Trimming took 0 bases from V and 8 from J, leaving 4 bases between them. The CDR3 totals 12 residues. CDR1 is MNHEY, CDR2 SVGAGI, per germline. The CDR3 DNA sequence: TGTGCCAGCAGTTACTCGAGAGGGGAGCTGTTTTTT. Protein product: CASSYSRGELFF.

The chain recombines TRBV27 with TRBJ2-4, with D possibly TRBD1 on 6 matching bases. The CDR3 covers 14 residues. CDR1 MNHEY and CDR2 SMNVEV come from the germline V gene (reference sequence). Trimming shortened V by 7 bases and J by 2 bases, and 12 bases separated the two germline ends. The CDR3 nucleotides are TGTGCCAGCACGGACAGTCTTTCCAAAAACATTCAGTACTTC. This sequence encodes CASTDSLSKNIQYF.